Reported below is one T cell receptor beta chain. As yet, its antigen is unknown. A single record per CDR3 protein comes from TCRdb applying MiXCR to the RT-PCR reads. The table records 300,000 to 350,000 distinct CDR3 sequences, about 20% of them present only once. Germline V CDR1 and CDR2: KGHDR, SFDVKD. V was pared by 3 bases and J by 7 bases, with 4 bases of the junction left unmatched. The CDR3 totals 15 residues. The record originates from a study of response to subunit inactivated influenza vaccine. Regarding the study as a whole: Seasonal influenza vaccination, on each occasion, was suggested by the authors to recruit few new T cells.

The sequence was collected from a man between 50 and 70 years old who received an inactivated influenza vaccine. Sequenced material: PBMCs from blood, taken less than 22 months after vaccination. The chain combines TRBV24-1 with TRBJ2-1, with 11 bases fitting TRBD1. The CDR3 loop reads CATSDPGTGGNEQFF. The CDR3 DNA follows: TGTGCCACCAGTGATCCTGGGACAGGGGGAAATGAGCAGTTCTTC.